The TCR beta chain under discussion was sequenced for a study of human T cells and chemical hapten exposure. TCRdb recomputed calls from the RACE reads with MiXCR, one row per CDR3 protein. The sample has about 82,000 distinct CDR3 sequences, about 10% seen once. Study-wide results and caveats: Controls had significantly fewer large CDR3 similarity clusters than were formed by expanded TCRs.

On this clonotype: No antigen is known for it. A much bigger clone sits one base away, suggesting this may be a read error.

The time point is: patch test 2, 6 weeks after DPC sensitization. This sample's treatment: therapeutic diphenylcyclopropenone sensitization with weekly scalp DPC. Ahead of each patch test application, blood was drawn. Whole blood, unfractionated, served as the material for total RNA extraction. The CDR3 is made up of 15 amino acids. Germline V gene data show CDR1 as MNHEY and CDR2 as SVGAGI. The rearrangement links TRBV6-5 to TRBJ1-1; D unresolved. The receptor's source is a woman aged 50 to 65 with alopecia areata. Some clones in this sample may be carry-over from other donors' samples. The sample was whole blood, taken in connection with sensitization to the hapten diphenylcyclopropenone (DPC). The CDR3 nucleotides are TGTGTCAGCATCCCCACCCGGATCCTGAACACTGAAGCTTTCTTT. Translating it yields CVSIPTRILNTEAFF.